Shown below are 10 T cell receptor beta chains from a single sample sequenced in a study of blood T cells in healthy people across ages. A J-beta primer mix and a sample-barcoded 5' primer were used in a second PCR of roughly 7 to 12 cycles. TCRdb fed the 5' RACE reads into MiXCR, producing one record per CDR3 protein. The sample holds more than 900,000 distinct CDR3 sequences, less than 25% seen once. These data were likewise used in another study, on T cells of mothers and their children.

Sequencing input: blood. The receptors originated from a girl aged 2 to 10 in good health.

The V call is TRBV29-1, the J call TRBJ2-3; no clear D. Trimming took off 4 bases at V and 2 bases at J, with 19 bases between the two ends. CDR1 is SQVTM, CDR2 ANQGSEA, per germline. The CDR3 is made up of 16 amino acids. The CDR3 DNA follows: TGCAGCGTTGGCTTGGACCCTACGCTCGTCACAGATACGCAGTATTTT. Encoded protein: CSVGLDPTLVTDTQYF.

J is TRBJ2-5 and V is TRBV5-1, with 12 bases fitting TRBD1. Per the germline V gene, CDR1 is SGHRS and CDR2 is YFSETQ. J gave up 5 bases and V 4 bases, and 9 bases lay outside the gene matches. The CDR3 consists of 16 residues. CDR3 protein: CASSTRDRGHRETQYF. CDR3 sequence (DNA): TGCGCCAGCAGCACCCGGGACAGGGGGCATCGTGAGACCCAGTACTTC.

The chain carries TRBV28 and TRBJ1-5, with unresolved D. From germline, CDR1 is MDHEN and CDR2 SYDVKM. The CDR3 has 15 amino acids. With 4 bases removed from V and 4 bases from J, the gap between germline ends came to 14 bases. CDR3: CASSWIISGNQPQHF. The CDR3 coding sequence is TGTGCCAGCAGTTGGATTATCAGCGGAAATCAGCCCCAGCATTTT.

The chain combines TRBV28 with TRBJ1-5; no firm D call. This CDR3 comprises 13 residues. Trimming removed 7 bases at V and 11 bases at J, with 18 bases between. Germline V gives CDR1 MDHEN, CDR2 SYDVKM. The CDR3 sequence: CASKTNPSRSQHF. In DNA, the CDR3 is TGTGCCAGCAAAACGAACCCTTCCAGATCCCAGCATTTT.

This chain joins TRBV9 and TRBJ2-1; D not certain. Germline V gives CDR1 SGDLS, CDR2 YYNGEE. V was cut by 0 bases and J by 0 bases, with 7 bases left in between. The CDR3 is 15 amino acids. The chain's CDR3 is CASSVEPSSYNEQFF. The CDR3 bases are TGTGCCAGCAGCGTAGAGCCTAGCTCCTACAATGAGCAGTTCTTC.

This clonotype was observed at least ten times. The rearrangement links TRBV23-1 to TRBJ2-7, with no clear D. TRBV23-1 is an open reading frame, and its role is uncertain. This CDR3 spans 13 amino acids. V lost 5 bases and J lost 1, with 9 bases in between. The chain's CDR3 is CASSDPGSYEQYF. The CDR3 DNA sequence: TGCGCCAGCAGTGACCCCGGGTCCTACGAGCAGTACTTC.

The V gene is TRBV29-1, the J gene TRBJ2-5, with D possibly matching TRBD2 (5 bases). The end of the DNA is better explained by TRBJ2-1, so the J call may be wrong. There are 14 residues in the CDR3. CDR1 and CDR2 (germline): SQVTM, ANQGSEA. The CDR3 DNA follows: TGCAGCGTTGACTCCCCCCGGAGGTACAATGAGCAGTTCTTC. Its protein product is CSVDSPRRYNEQFF.

J is TRBJ2-7 and V is TRBV28; D is possibly TRBD2 (6 bases). The germline gives CDR1 MDHEN, CDR2 SYDVKM. V shed 5 bases and J shed 3 bases, with 17 bases lying between them. The CDR3 runs to 15 residues. The CDR3 DNA is TGTGCCAGCAGTAGTGCCGGGACTGTTAACTACGAGCAGTACTTC. It codes for CASSSAGTVNYEQYF.

This clonotype has more than one count but fewer than ten. This may be a read error: a much more frequent sequence differs by one nucleotide. As the CDR3 is not closed by the conserved phenylalanine or tryptophan, this likely results from a read error. The V and J genes are TRBV4-1 and TRBJ1-4; 7 bases align to TRBD1. J lost 8 bases, V lost 5 bases, and 2 bases had no gene match. Germline loops: CDR1 MGHRA, CDR2 YSYEKL. The CDR3 loop spans 12 amino acids. CDR3 amino acids: CASSRGREKLFL. CDR3 nucleotide sequence: TGCGCCAGCAGCAGGGGGCGCGAAAAACTGTTTCTT.

This clonotype was counted only a few times. The rearrangement links TRBV29-1 to TRBJ2-1; D may correspond to TRBD1 or TRBD2 (5 bases each). This CDR3 comprises 16 residues. Germline V lookup: CDR1 SQVTM, CDR2 ANQGSEA. Trimming stripped 4 bases from V and 7 bases from J, with 23 bases between. The CDR3, as DNA: TGCAGCGTTGTAGGTGAAGCCGGGGCGATGGGGAATGAGCAGTTCTTC. This gives the protein CSVVGEAGAMGNEQFF.